These 18 T cell receptor beta chains came from one sample sequenced in a study of T-cell memory formation after mild COVID-19. Using its own MiXCR run on the 5' RACE reads, TCRdb lists one record per CDR3 protein. The sample includes hundreds of thousands of distinct CDR3 sequences, roughly 18% of them seen just once. Sequenced input: PBMCs or a T cell subset sorted from them (not recorded which). These receptors all come from an adult woman who had mild COVID-19 (a few samples of this study predate the infection). Cell type and time point are not known.

The chain is built from TRBV7-9 and TRBJ1-2, with a weak D call TRBD1 (6 bases). CDR1 is SEHNR, CDR2 FQNEAQ, per germline (reference sequence). The V end lost 1 base, the J end lost 1 base, and 16 bases lay between the germline ends. This CDR3 has 17 amino acids. The CDR3, as DNA: TGTGCCAGCAGCTTAGAGGGGACGGACAGTCTTAACTATGGCTACACCTTC. Amino acid sequence: CASSLEGTDSLNYGYTF. Drawing the rest from reference TRBV7-9 and TRBJ1-2, the complete variable domain is DTGVSQNPRHKITKRGQNVTFRCDPISEHNRLYWYRQTLGQGPEFLTYFQNEAQLEKSRLLSDRFSAERPKGSFSTLEIQRTEQGDSAMYLCASSLEGTDSLNYGYTFGSGTRLTVV.

This clonotype was counted between two and nine times. The V gene is TRBV20-1, the J gene TRBJ2-7, with TRBD2 matching over 14 bases. The CDR3 extends over 12 amino acids. Germline loops: CDR1 DFQATT, CDR2 SNEGSKA (reference sequence). Written as DNA, the CDR3 is TGCAGCGGACTAGCGGGAGGATACGAGCAGTACTTC. This sequence encodes CSGLAGGYEQYF.

This clonotype was counted at least ten times. The gene calls are TRBV9 and TRBJ2-5; 7 bases map to TRBD2. This CDR3 has 15 amino acids. Germline V gene data show CDR1 as SGDLS and CDR2 as YYNGEE. With 2 bases clipped from V and 0 bases from J, the junction kept 4 bases outside the gene matches. This CDR3 reads CASSVGAGYQETQYF. CDR3 sequence (DNA): TGTGCCAGCAGCGTGGGAGCGGGGTACCAAGAGACCCAGTACTTC.

This clonotype was seen a handful of times. V is TRBV7-2 and J is TRBJ2-3; D gene unclear. Germline lookup yields CDR1 SGHTA and CDR2 FQGNSA. The CDR3 sequence is 18 residues long. V was shortened by 1 base and J by 4 bases, with 21 bases between the two germline ends. This CDR3 is CASSLEGRPGSLADTQYF. The CDR3 bases are TGTGCCAGCAGCTTAGAGGGTAGGCCAGGTTCTTTGGCAGATACGCAGTATTTT.

V usage is TRBV5-5 and J usage is TRBJ1-2, with D possibly TRBD1 on 5 matching bases. The CDR3 sequence is 15 residues long. V gave up 0 bases and J gave up 5 bases, with 14 bases separating them. Germline assignment: CDR1 SGHKS and CDR2 YYEKEE (reference sequence). CDR3: CASSLGTGPRYGYTF. The CDR3 DNA sequence: TGTGCCAGCAGCTTGGGCACAGGTCCTCGATATGGCTACACCTTC.

This rearrangement joins TRBV7-9 to TRBJ1-2; D remains unclear. The CDR3 consists of 14 residues. Deletions cut 1 base from V and 7 bases from J, with 13 bases between. Germline loops: CDR1 SEHNR, CDR2 FQNEAQ (reference sequence). The CDR3 spells CASSLDATFGGYTF. As DNA, the CDR3 is TGTGCCAGCAGCTTAGACGCAACGTTCGGTGGCTACACCTTC.

This clonotype was counted at least ten times. The V gene is TRBV3-1, the J gene TRBJ1-2, with D possibly being TRBD1 (6 bases). This CDR3 has 13 amino acids. Trimming removed 8 bases at V and 3 bases at J, with 13 bases between. CDR1 and CDR2 (germline): LGHDT, YNNKEL (reference sequence). The DNA for the CDR3 is TGTGCCAGCTTTGGTGCAGGGGACTATGGCTACACCTTC. Protein product: CASFGAGDYGYTF. The full variable domain, its missing parts supplied by reference TRBV3-1 and TRBJ1-2, is DTAVSQTPKYLVTQMGNDKSIKCEQNLGHDTMYWYKQDSKKFLKIMFSYNNKELIINETVPNRFSPKSPDKAHLNLHINSLELGDSAVYFCASFGAGDYGYTFGSGTRLTVV.

This clonotype was observed at least ten times. This sequence joins TRBV5-6 and TRBJ2-1; 10 positions agree with TRBD2. The CDR3 covers 15 residues. V was clipped by 1 base and J by 7 bases; unmatched bases: 5. Germline CDR1 is SGHDT and CDR2 is YYEEEE. The CDR3 DNA sequence: TGTGCCAGCAGCTTGCTAGCGGGGGAGGGTAATGAGCAGTTCTTC. Translating it yields CASSLLAGEGNEQFF.

The chain joins TRBV5-1 to TRBJ2-7; 8 bases agree with TRBD1. With 5 bases clipped from V and 2 bases from J, the junction kept 6 bases outside the gene matches. CDR1 SGHRS and CDR2 YFSETQ come from the germline V gene. This CDR3 contains 14 residues. The CDR3 loop reads CASRRQGRPYEQYF. The CDR3 DNA is TGCGCCAGCAGACGACAGGGGCGGCCCTACGAGCAGTACTTC. Together with reference TRBV5-1 and TRBJ2-7, the CDR3 gives the full variable domain: KAGVTQTPRYLIKTRGQQVTLSCSPISGHRSVSWYQQTPGQGLQFLFEYFSETQRNKGNFPGRFSGRQFSNSRSEMNVSTLELGDSALYLCASRRQGRPYEQYFGPGTRLTVT.

J is TRBJ2-3 and V is TRBV7-2; 13 bases align to TRBD2. Germline CDR1 and CDR2: SGHTA and FQGNSA. The CDR3 runs to 16 residues. After removal of 5 bases from V and 0 bases from J, the junction contained 2 bases not matched to a gene. CDR3 bases: TGTGCCAGCAGCCAACTAGCGGGAGGGAGCACAGATACGCAGTATTTT. Residues: CASSQLAGGSTDTQYF.

This clonotype has a handful of counts. The J gene is TRBJ2-7, the V gene TRBV7-9; D may correspond to TRBD1 or TRBD2 (5 bases each). The length of the CDR3 is 13 residues. Germline V gene lookup returns CDR1 SEHNR and CDR2 FQNEAQ (reference sequence). V gave up 5 bases and J gave up 4 bases, with 12 bases separating them. In DNA form, the CDR3 reads TGTGCCAGCAGCCCCCGGGACGGTTACGAGCAGTACTTC. It translates to CASSPRDGYEQYF.

This clonotype occurred a few times. This chain connects TRBV9 to TRBJ1-1; TRBD1 aligns across 9 bases. Germline V gene sequence: CDR1 SGDLS, CDR2 YYNGEE. Germline trimming cut 3 bases from V and 6 bases from J; bases unmatched to any gene: 12. The CDR3 loop spans 16 amino acids. The CDR3 DNA follows: TGTGCCAGCAGCGCCATAGACAGGGGGGATGTCGCTGAAGCTTTCTTT. Protein product: CASSAIDRGDVAEAFF.

V and J are TRBV15 and TRBJ2-7; 9 bases match TRBD1. This CDR3 comprises 13 residues. CDR1 and CDR2 (germline): LNHNV, YYDKDF (reference sequence). Trimming took 8 bases from V and 0 from J; bases not matched to a gene: 2. The CDR3 spells CATGTGSSYEQYF. CDR3 coding DNA: TGTGCCACCGGGACAGGGAGCTCCTACGAGCAGTACTTC.

This clonotype was counted at least ten times. This chain joins TRBV11-2 and TRBJ2-1, with TRBD1 as a possible D gene (6 bases). The CDR3 consists of 15 residues. Germline assignment: CDR1 SGHAT and CDR2 FQNNGV. Trimming took off 5 bases at V and 12 bases at J, with 23 bases between the two ends. CDR3 protein: CASSPLASGTIRQFF. DNA for the CDR3: TGTGCCAGCAGCCCACTGGCGTCAGGGACAATTAGGCAGTTCTTC.

There are a few counts of this clonotype. The chain employs TRBV15 and TRBJ2-3; D might be TRBD1 (6 bases). The CDR3 is 15 residues long. Trimming removed 0 bases from V and 5 bases from J, with 12 bases in between. Germline values: CDR1 LNHNV, CDR2 YYDKDF (reference sequence). CDR3 in DNA: TGTGCCACCAGCAGAGATCTGGGGGCTAAAGATACGCAGTATTTT. Translation: CATSRDLGAKDTQYF. Filled out from reference TRBV15 and TRBJ2-3, the complete variable domain reads DAMVIQNPRYQVTQFGKPVTLSCSQTLNHNVMYWYQQKSSQAPKLLFHYYDKDFNNEADTPDNFQSRRPNTSFCFLDIRSPGLGDTAMYLCATSRDLGAKDTQYFGPGTRLTVL.

This clonotype was seen a handful of times. V is TRBV7-9 and J is TRBJ2-4, with 7 bases that match TRBD2. Germline loops: CDR1 SEHNR, CDR2 FQNEAQ (reference sequence). J was trimmed by 3 bases and V by 9 bases; bases with no gene match: 8. There are 14 residues in the CDR3. CDR3 residues: CASRAGEVKNIQYF. CDR3 nucleotide sequence: TGTGCCAGTAGGGCGGGAGAGGTCAAAAACATTCAGTACTTC.

A few counts support this clonotype. CDR3 nucleotide sequence: TGTGCCAGCAGCCAGGCACAGGGGAAGCAGCCCCAGCATTTT. Translating it yields CASSQAQGKQPQHF. V gene TRBV3-1 combines with J gene TRBJ1-5; the match to TRBD1 covers 7 bases. The CDR3 loop spans 14 amino acids. Per the germline V gene, CDR1 is LGHDT and CDR2 is YNNKEL (reference sequence). V trimming: 3 bases; J trimming: 7 bases; junction bases outside the gene matches: 6.

The chain employs TRBV4-1 and TRBJ2-5; tentatively, D is TRBD1 (6 bases). The CDR3 contains 14 residues. Trimming shortened V by 4 bases and J by 2 bases, and 11 bases separated the two germline ends. Germline values: CDR1 MGHRA, CDR2 YSYEKL. The CDR3, as DNA: TGCGCCAGCAGCCTAACGGGACAACAAGAGACCCAGTACTTC. It codes for CASSLTGQQETQYF.